A selection of T cell receptor beta chains follows, all from one sample in a study of blood T cell repertoires in COVID-19. TCRdb's copy holds only in-frame clones and misses some; the assay was immunoSEQ multiplex PCR. Seen here are about 120,000 clones, roughly 84% observed once, and the top ten hold over 3%. Sequencing used PBMCs or T cells enriched from blood (not recorded which). The source of these receptors is a woman aged 30 to 39 who had recovered from COVID-19. CDR3s include the opening cysteine and the closing phenylalanine or tryptophan. The D gene is left open where the match is weak. Size is stated for part of the rows, as once, few or many counts, or as a class when the clone is expanded.

length: 13; J: TRBJ1-1; V: TRBV28; D: -; size: -; DNA: TGTGCCAGCACCTGGGGGGGCAACACTGAAGCTTTCTTT; CDR3: CASTWGGNTEAFF
length: 16; J: TRBJ1-3; V: TRBV9; D: TRBD1; size: -; DNA: TGTGCCAGCAGTTCCGAGGGACAGGGGGCAGGAAACACCATATATTTT; CDR3: CASSSEGQGAGNTIYF
length: 13; J: TRBJ1-6; V: TRBV29-1; D: TRBD1; size: -; DNA: TGCAGCGTACGACAGGGGGCTAATTCACCCCTCCACTTT; CDR3: CSVRQGANSPLHF
length: 14; J: TRBJ2-1; V: TRBV6-5; D: -; size: -; DNA: TGTGCCAGCAGACTGGGCAGCTCCTACAATGAGCAGTTCTTC; CDR3: CASRLGSSYNEQFF
length: 11; J: TRBJ2-7; V: TRBV20-1; D: -; size: -; DNA: TGCAGTGCTGGCCGTGCTCGCGAGCAGTACTTC; CDR3: CSAGRAREQYF
length: 15; J: TRBJ2-1; V: TRBV28; D: TRBD2; size: few; DNA: TGTGCCACCAGCCTCGGGACTAGCGGGAGCTATGAGCAGTTCTTC; CDR3: CATSLGTSGSYEQFF
length: 19; J: TRBJ2-2; V: TRBV28; D: TRBD2; size: -; DNA: TGTGCCAGCAGTACCCCGGGACTAGCGGGAGGGGGAACCACCGGGGAGCTGTTTTTT; CDR3: CASSTPGLAGGGTTGELFF
length: 12; J: TRBJ1-5; V: TRBV30; D: -; size: -; DNA: TGTGCCTGGAGTAAATCAGGTCAGCCCCAGCATTTT; CDR3: CAWSKSGQPQHF
length: 17; J: TRBJ1-2; V: TRBV6-1; D: -; size: -; DNA: TGTGCCAGCAGTGAAGTAGGTTGGGCCACATTTACCGATGGCTACACCTTC; CDR3: CASSEVGWATFTDGYTF
length: 14; J: TRBJ2-7; V: TRBV30; D: TRBD1; size: -; DNA: TGTGCCTGGAGGCCGGGACAGGGTCGGTACGAGCAGTACTTC; CDR3: CAWRPGQGRYEQYF
length: 13; J: TRBJ1-3; V: TRBV30; D: -; size: -; DNA: TGTGCCTGGAACAGGGAGGGTGGAAACACCATATATTTT; CDR3: CAWNREGGNTIYF
length: 16; J: TRBJ2-1; V: TRBV3-1/TRBV3-2; D: -; size: -; DNA: TGTGCCAGCAGCCAACCATTCCGACTAGTGAAAAATGAGCAGTTCTTC; CDR3: CASSQPFRLVKNEQFF
length: 18; J: TRBJ2-6; V: TRBV3-1/TRBV3-2; D: TRBD2; size: once; DNA: TGTGCCAGCAGCCAAGAGCTAGCGGGAGTTGCCGGGGCCAACGTCCTGACTTTC; CDR3: CASSQELAGVAGANVLTF
length: 16; J: TRBJ2-7; V: TRBV15; D: TRBD1; size: -; DNA: TGTGCCACCAGCAGAGATCGTGTAGGGGGCAGGTACGAGCAGTACTTC; CDR3: CATSRDRVGGRYEQYF
length: 16; J: TRBJ1-5; V: TRBV4-1; D: -; size: -; DNA: TGCGCCAGCAGCCAAAGTGCAGGGACTAACAATCAGCCCCAGCATTTT; CDR3: CASSQSAGTNNQPQHF
length: 18; J: TRBJ2-2; V: TRBV9; D: -; size: -; DNA: TGTGCCAGCAGCGTAGATAGAAGTAGGGGCCTTTGGGCCGGGGAGCTGTTTTTT; CDR3: CASSVDRSRGLWAGELFF
length: 13; J: TRBJ2-1; V: TRBV12-3/TRBV12-4; D: -; size: -; DNA: TGTGCCAGCAATCTTGAGGGAGGAACCGAGCAGTTCTTC; CDR3: CASNLEGGTEQFF
length: 13; J: TRBJ2-3; V: TRBV9; D: -; size: few; DNA: TGTGCCAGCAGCGTAGTGGTAGAGGATACGCAGTATTTT; CDR3: CASSVVVEDTQYF
length: 13; J: TRBJ2-2; V: TRBV6-2/TRBV6-3; D: -; size: -; DNA: TGTGCCAGCAGCCTCAGGGACACCGGGGAGCTGTTTTTT; CDR3: CASSLRDTGELFF
length: 14; J: TRBJ1-2; V: TRBV24-1; D: -; size: -; DNA: TGTGCCACCAGTGATTTGAGGAGGATTGGTGGCTACACCTTC; CDR3: CATSDLRRIGGYTF
length: 15; J: TRBJ1-2; V: TRBV24-1; D: TRBD1; size: -; DNA: TGTGCCACCAGTGAGGGGACAGCGACGACCTATGGCTACACCTTC; CDR3: CATSEGTATTYGYTF
length: 16; J: TRBJ2-1; V: TRBV4-1; D: TRBD2; size: -; DNA: TGCGCCAGCAGCCAAGGGGAGAGACTAGCTGCCAGGGAGCAGTTCTTC; CDR3: CASSQGERLAAREQFF
length: 15; J: TRBJ2-1; V: TRBV7-2; D: -; size: -; DNA: TGTGCCAGCAGCTTAGCGCTACAGGGCCAACATGAGCAGTTCTTC; CDR3: CASSLALQGQHEQFF
length: 12; J: TRBJ2-5; V: TRBV11-3; D: -; size: -; DNA: TGTGCCAGCAGCGGCAGGGGAGAGACCCAGTACTTC; CDR3: CASSGRGETQYF
length: 16; J: TRBJ2-5; V: TRBV7-8; D: TRBD2; size: -; DNA: TGTGCCAGCAGCACTCCGACTAGCGGGTACCAAGAGACCCAGTACTTC; CDR3: CASSTPTSGYQETQYF